This T cell receptor beta chain was captured by sequencing in a study of shared clonotypes between healthy human individuals. Overall study results and limits: Few donors restricted represented genetic and exposure-history diversity. Clonotypes shared by all four sorted-subset donors had higher generation probabilities than non-shared clonotypes.

The assay was immunoSEQ multiplex PCR, and TCRdb's table has in-frame clones only and misses some. The table records about 2.4 million clones, approximately 94% of them present only once. Germline assignment: CDR1 MNHEY and CDR2 SMNVEV (reference sequence). V dropped 5 bases and J dropped 1; count of bases not matched to a gene: 4. The CDR3 sequence is 14 residues long. About this clone: Its antigen is unknown.

The TCR sequence derives from a man between 18 and 35 years old in good health. Some clones in this sample may be carry-over from other donors' samples. This chain joins TRBV27 and TRBJ1-1, with 7 bases lining up with TRBD1. The sample was naive CD4+ T cells from PBMCs. Subset defined: CD45RA+ positively selected. CDR3 protein: CASSLRDRNTEAFF. CDR3 bases: TGTGCCAGCAGTCTCCGGGACAGGAACACTGAAGCTTTCTTT.